Below, one TCR beta chain is given with its context. The data stem from a study of CD8 T cells in Susac syndrome. Sequencing targeted TCR beta in blood CD8+ and CD4+ T cells. Random hexamers were used to reverse transcribe an amount of about 0.45 to 1 ug RNA. Amplification of TCR beta CDR3 used immunoSEQ multiplex PCR across 54 Vbeta and 13 Jbeta. TCRdb redid the calling of the immunoSEQ multiplex PCR reads with MiXCR, one entry per CDR3 protein. The table includes about 150,000 distinct CDR3 sequences, roughly 94% detected once. The receptor's source is a human donor with multiple sclerosis. The specimen sequenced was CD8+ T cells from PBMCs.

The CDR3 spells CASSLGEGYNEQFF. CDR3 DNA sequence: TGTGCCAGCAGTCTGGGGGAGGGCTACAATGAGCAGTTCTTC. The chain joins TRBV9 to TRBJ2-1, with 7 bases matching TRBD2. The CDR3 sequence is 14 residues long. With V trimmed by 5 bases and J by 3 bases, 5 bases remained unmatched. The germline V gene encodes CDR1 SGDLS and CDR2 YYNGEE.